This TCR beta chain appears in the sequencing data of a study of blood T cell repertoires in COVID-19. Study as a whole: The United States, Italy and Spain supplied acute and convalescent COVID-19 samples.

TCRdb's table, derived via immunoSEQ multiplex PCR, lists solely in-frame clones and lacks some. The table has around 300,000 clones, 85% to 90% seen once. The sequenced sample consisted of PBMCs or T cells enriched from blood (not recorded which). This clonotype was obtained from a woman aged 60-75 years who had recovered from COVID-19.

CDR3 in DNA: TGCGCCAGCAGCTCAACGGTCGTAGAGAACACCGGGGAGCTGTTTTTT. It specifies CASSSTVVENTGELFF. The chain joins TRBV5-1 to TRBJ2-2, with unresolved D. Germline loops: CDR1 SGHRS, CDR2 YFSETQ. This CDR3 is 16 amino acids long. Trimming took 3 bases from V and 1 from J, leaving 13 bases between them.